Each of the 3 T cell receptor beta chains below was sequenced from the same sample in a study of metastatic and nonmetastatic thyroid tumors. TCRdb re-called clones via MiXCR from the PCR reads. The table has about 92,000 clones, about 15% seen once; the top ten hold about 3.6%. Not a single patient had been given any form of treatment at any point before undergoing thyroid surgery. The sample consisted of blood. The receptors shown here come from a female donor with papillary thyroid cancer or a benign thyroid nodule (not recorded which). Some clones in this sample may be carry-over from other donors' samples.

Points on this clone: A clone one base away is much larger, so this may be a read error. The chain couples TRBV11-1 to TRBJ2-1; D is unresolved. CDR1 is SGHAT, CDR2 FQDESV, per germline (reference sequence). Deletions cut 1 base from V and 3 bases from J, with 10 bases between. This CDR3 is built from 15 residues. DNA for the CDR3: TGTGCCAGCAGCTTAGTTCTATCACTCTACAATGAGCAGTTCTTC. Translated, it gives CASSLVLSLYNEQFF.

This clone has a handful of counts. The J gene is TRBJ1-1, the V gene TRBV5-4, with 8 bases that match TRBD1. CDR3 length: 15 amino acids. V dropped 4 bases and J dropped 2; count of bases not matched to a gene: 7. Germline values: CDR1 SGHNT, CDR2 YYREEE (reference sequence). CDR3 loop: CASSTNRGINTEAFF. CDR3 DNA: TGTGCCAGCAGCACCAACAGGGGGATTAACACTGAAGCTTTCTTT.

In its sample, this clone was seen many times. This chain links TRBV30 with TRBJ1-4; possible D gene TRBD1, 6 bases. The CDR3 contains 15 residues. In germline, CDR1 is GTSNPN, CDR2 SVGIG (reference sequence). Trimming stripped 5 bases from V and 7 bases from J, with 20 bases between. CDR3 in amino acids: CAWDSSGGASEKLFF. CDR3 in DNA: TGTGCCTGGGACTCATCCGGGGGGGCGAGTGAAAAACTGTTTTTT.